The clone carrying this TCR beta chain has just one count. Its antigen remains unidentified. Method: immunoSEQ multiplex PCR; TCRdb's copy keeps in-frame clones and lacks some. Of approximately 100,000 clones in the sample, about 86% were seen once. The time point: baseline pretreatment blood. Regarding treatment: 15 Gy SBRT to primary tumor, nephrectomy 4 weeks later. After SBRT, blood was collected at 2 and 4 weeks, plus baseline. Clear cell pathology was present in this patient's renal cell carcinoma. This sample stems from a study of radiation and T cells in renal cell carcinoma. Study context: Nephrectomy followed 15 Gy stereotactic body radiation by 4 weeks. Findings of the study overall: Top tumor clonotypes rose in blood 2 weeks post-radiation, then contracted.

Germline V gives CDR1 SGDLS, CDR2 YYNGEE. The trim removed 0 bases at V and 6 bases at J, leaving 10 bases unmatched. This CDR3 contains 16 residues. This specimen was blood, taken from a patient whose treatment included radiotherapy and nephrectomy. The source of this sequence is a man in his fifties or sixties with renal cell carcinoma. The genes are TRBV9 and TRBJ1-1; 8 bases are shared with TRBD1. The CDR3 region is CASSVGPHRGGAEAFF. The CDR3 DNA sequence: TGTGCCAGCAGCGTAGGACCCCACAGGGGGGGAGCTGAAGCTTTCTTT.